Below are 22 T cell receptor beta chains sequenced from a single sample in a study of Graves' ophthalmopathy and Graves' hyperthyroidism. CDR3 regions of TCR beta were amplified from RNA transcripts. Amplification began with first-round RT-PCR using HTBI primers, then second-round multiplex PCR was performed. Via MiXCR, TCRdb re-called the multiplex PCR reads, giving one row per CDR3 protein. The sample has around 660,000 distinct CDR3 sequences, 35% to 45% seen once. The sample consisted of peripheral blood. Receptors were obtained from an adult man with Graves' ophthalmopathy.

The rearrangement joins TRBV2 to TRBJ1-6; D is unclear. This CDR3 comprises 12 residues. The germline CDR1 and CDR2 sequences are SNHLY and FYNNEI. V shed 7 bases and J shed 14 bases, with 15 bases lying between them. The CDR3 protein is CASKGLTASLHF. CDR3 nucleotide sequence: TGTGCCAGCAAAGGGTTGACGGCTTCCCTCCACTTT.

The chain employs TRBV4-2 and TRBJ1-5; 9 nucleotides align to TRBD1. The CDR3 length is 16 residues. Losses at the gene ends were 3 bases for V and 4 bases for J; bases not matched to a gene: 7. CDR1 and CDR2 from the germline V gene are LGHNA and YNFKEQ. The CDR3 DNA reads TGTGCCAGCAGCCAGGTATACGGGACAGGGAATCAGCCCCAGCATTTT. Translating gives CASSQVYGTGNQPQHF.

This clonotype has a count of ten or more. The genes are TRBV10-3 and TRBJ2-7, with TRBD2 matching 13 bases. The CDR3 has 20 residues. V lost 3 bases, J lost 0 bases, and 14 bases stayed unmatched. The germline V gene encodes CDR1 ENHRY and CDR2 SYGVKD. This CDR3 is CAISDSVGRTSGGSSYEQYF. The CDR3 DNA sequence: TGTGCCATCAGTGACTCCGTTGGTAGGACTAGCGGGGGTAGCTCCTACGAGCAGTACTTC.

The table lists this clonotype with a few counts. The chain has TRBV7-2 and TRBJ2-7, with a tentative D call TRBD2 (6 bases). Germline V gene lookup returns CDR1 SGHTA and CDR2 FQGNSA. Trimming took off 4 bases at V and 2 bases at J, with 18 bases between the two ends. The CDR3 extends over 16 amino acids. The CDR3 DNA follows: TGTGCCAGCAGCTCTACCGCCGGGACTTTGACCTACGAGCAGTACTTC. It is translated as CASSSTAGTLTYEQYF.

The chain joins TRBV6-1 to TRBJ2-7; TRBD2 aligns across 8 bases. V shed 8 bases, J shed 4 bases, and the junction held 10 bases outside the gene matches. Per the germline V gene, CDR1 is MNHNS and CDR2 is SASEGT. The CDR3 length is 14 residues. CDR3 loop: CASGKREGPYEQYF. Here the CDR3 DNA reads TGTGCCAGCGGAAAACGGGAGGGCCCGTACGAGCAGTACTTC.

With respect to this clonotype: A much larger clone differs by one base, so this may be a read error. The chain combines TRBV9 with TRBJ2-7; D might be TRBD1 (6 bases). There are 15 residues in the CDR3. In germline, CDR1 is SGDLS, CDR2 YYNGEE. Trimming shortened V by 3 bases and J by 2 bases, and 15 bases separated the two germline ends. The CDR3 loop is CASSAAGTTTYEQYF. CDR3 nucleotides: TGTGCCAGCAGCGCAGCCGGGACAACAACCTACGAGCAGTACTTC.

Only a few counts were recorded for this clonotype. V is TRBV30 and J is TRBJ2-7; 9 positions match TRBD2. V lost 3 bases, J lost 4 bases, and 7 bases stayed unmatched. Germline CDR1 GTSNPN, CDR2 SVGIG (reference sequence). The CDR3 has 14 amino acids. DNA for the CDR3: TGTGCCTGGAGCGAGGGACTAGCCCTGTACGAGCAGTACTTC. It is translated as CAWSEGLALYEQYF.

This clonotype was seen at least ten times. The chain uses TRBV7-3 and TRBJ2-6; D gene unclear. V was shortened by 2 bases and J by 2 bases, with 7 bases between the two germline ends. Per germline, CDR1 SGHTA and CDR2 FQGTGA. The CDR3 sequence is 15 residues long. This CDR3 is CASSLYGAGANVLTF. DNA for the CDR3: TGTGCCAGCAGCTTATACGGTGCTGGGGCCAACGTCCTGACTTTC.

In this sample, this clonotype turned up many times. V usage is TRBV29-1 and J usage is TRBJ1-2; TRBD1 matches at 7 bases. The CDR3 has 12 residues. Germline lookup yields CDR1 SQVTM and CDR2 ANQGSEA. V lost 4 bases to trimming and J lost 4 bases; unmatched junction nucleotides: 3. The CDR3 protein is CSVGDSPYGYTF. The CDR3, as DNA: TGCAGCGTTGGGGACAGTCCCTATGGCTACACCTTC.

This clonotype was seen repeatedly, ten times or more. In DNA, the CDR3 is TGTGCCAGTATCCCGGACAGACGTCGAAACACCATATATTTT. It specifies CASIPDRRRNTIYF. The chain has TRBV19 and TRBJ1-3, with D maybe TRBD1 (6 bases). Germline V CDR1 and CDR2: LNHDA, SQIVND (reference sequence). The CDR3 runs to 14 residues. Trimming shortened V by 7 bases and J by 5 bases, and 15 bases separated the two germline ends.

This clonotype was detected ten times or more. The V gene is TRBV6-6, the J gene TRBJ1-2, with D uncertain. From germline, CDR1 is MNHNY and CDR2 SVGAGI (reference sequence). V lost 3 bases to trimming and J lost 5 bases, with 10 bases between them. This CDR3 has 13 amino acids. The CDR3 DNA follows: TGTGCCAGCAGTTATAGGGAGGAGTATGGCTACACCTTC. It specifies CASSYREEYGYTF.

The J gene is TRBJ2-2, the V gene TRBV20-1; perhaps TRBD2 as D (7 bases). The germline V gene encodes CDR1 DFQATT and CDR2 SNEGSKA (reference sequence). The CDR3 has 15 amino acids. V lost 5 bases and J lost 5, with 18 bases in between. CDR3 sequence: CSAPREGGGTGELFF. CDR3 coding DNA: TGCAGTGCTCCTAGGGAGGGGGGCGGAACCGGGGAGCTGTTTTTT.

This clonotype has only one observation. One junction end does not reproduce the germline sequence, and a read error may be involved. V gene TRBV10-3 combines with J gene TRBJ1-1, with D unclear. CDR1 is ENHRY, CDR2 SYGVKD, per germline. The CDR3 extends over 14 amino acids. CDR3 loop: CASSVPGMNTEAFF. The CDR3 DNA reads TGTGCCAGCAGTGTTCCTGGGATGAACACTGAAGCTTTCTTT.

In regard to this clonotype: A clone one base away is much larger, so this may be a read error. The CDR3 does not close with the conserved phenylalanine or tryptophan, likely indicating a read error. The chain combines TRBV7-2 with TRBJ1-2, with 8 bases aligning to TRBD1. J lost 8 bases, V lost 1 base, and 6 bases had no gene match. CDR3 length equals 14 residues. CDR1 SGHTA and CDR2 FQGNSA come from the germline V gene. The CDR3 DNA reads TGTGCCAGCAGCTTAGGCCGGACAGGGCAAGGCTACACCCTC. Amino acids: CASSLGRTGQGYTL.

This clonotype has more than one count but fewer than ten. This chain connects TRBV12-3 or TRBV12-4 to TRBJ2-7, with no clear D. CDR3 length equals 17 residues. With 6 bases removed from V and 5 bases from J, the gap between germline ends came to 26 bases. CDR3 nucleotide sequence: TGTGCCAGCAGCACAGTGGTGGCCAGGTTCCTTCGGGACGAGCAGTACTTC. Protein sequence: CASSTVVARFLRDEQYF.

The gene calls are TRBV5-1 and TRBJ1-1, with D possibly matching TRBD1 (6 bases). Deletions cut 7 bases from V and 1 base from J, with 14 bases between. Germline V CDR1 and CDR2: SGHRS, YFSETQ. This CDR3 has 14 residues. The chain's CDR3 is CASRPGTTNTEAFF. The CDR3 DNA reads as TGCGCCAGCCGTCCCGGGACAACGAACACTGAAGCTTTCTTT.

This clonotype was counted a few times. The junction and the germline gene differ at one end; a read error may be behind it. This rearrangement joins TRBV10-3 to TRBJ2-5; the D is unclear. The CDR3 totals 13 residues. Germline V lookup: CDR1 ENHRY, CDR2 SYGVKD. As DNA, the CDR3 is TGTGCCAGCAGTTACATGGGGTATGGGACCCAGTACTTC. Protein product: CASSYMGYGTQYF.

A few counts support this clonotype. This chain uses TRBV4-1 with TRBJ2-7, with D possibly TRBD1 on 5 matching bases. Germline-derived CDR1 and CDR2 are MGHRA and YSYEKL. CDR3 length: 15 amino acids. Trimming removed 1 base from V and 3 bases from J, with 13 bases in between. This chain's CDR3 is CASSQARSGNYEQYF. In nucleotides, the CDR3 is TGCGCCAGCAGCCAAGCAAGGTCAGGGAACTACGAGCAGTACTTC.

V and J are TRBV7-8 and TRBJ2-5; 12 bases are a match to TRBD2. This CDR3 contains 15 residues. The junction had 9 bases not matched to a gene; V was cut back by 6 bases and J by 7 bases. Germline loops: CDR1 SGHVS, CDR2 FQNEAQ. In DNA, the CDR3 is TGTGCCAGCAGGCGACTAGCGGGGGCCCCAGGGACCCAGTACTTC. Amino acid sequence: CASRRLAGAPGTQYF.

In this sample, this clonotype turned up a few times. The CDR3 loop is CASSPGSGTYEQYF. CDR3 sequence (DNA): TGTGCCAGCTCACCAGGTAGCGGGACCTACGAGCAGTACTTC. The V gene is TRBV6-5, the J gene TRBJ2-7; 8 nucleotides align to TRBD2. The CDR3 extends over 14 amino acids. With V trimmed by 8 bases and J by 2 bases, 8 bases remained unmatched. The germline CDR1 and CDR2 sequences are MNHEY and SVGAGI.

Note on this clonotype: One junction end disagrees with the germline gene, perhaps due to a read error. The J gene is TRBJ2-7, the V gene TRBV2, with a weak D call TRBD2 (5 bases). The CDR3 totals 16 residues. Per germline, CDR1 SNHLY and CDR2 FYNNEI. CDR3 region: CASSPFRGEYTYEQYF. The DNA for the CDR3 is TGCGCCAGCAGCCCCTTTCGGGGTGAGTATACCTACGAGCAGTACTTC. Drawing the rest from reference TRBV2 and TRBJ2-7, the complete variable domain is EPEVTQTPSHQVTQMGQEVILRCVPISNHLYFYWYRQILGQKVEFLVSFYNNEISEKSEIFDDQFSVERPDGSNFTLKIRSTKLEDSAMYFCASSPFRGEYTYEQYFGPGTRLTVT.

Ten or more counts support this clonotype. The rearrangement uses TRBV7-6 and TRBJ2-2; possible D gene TRBD1, 5 bases. Trimming stripped 5 bases from V and 7 bases from J, with 17 bases between. The CDR3 extends over 15 amino acids. Germline V gene sequence: CDR1 SGHVS, CDR2 FNYEAQ. The CDR3, as DNA: TGTGCCAGCAGCCTCCTGAAGGGGATGAACGGGGAGCTGTTTTTT. The encoded protein is CASSLLKGMNGELFF.